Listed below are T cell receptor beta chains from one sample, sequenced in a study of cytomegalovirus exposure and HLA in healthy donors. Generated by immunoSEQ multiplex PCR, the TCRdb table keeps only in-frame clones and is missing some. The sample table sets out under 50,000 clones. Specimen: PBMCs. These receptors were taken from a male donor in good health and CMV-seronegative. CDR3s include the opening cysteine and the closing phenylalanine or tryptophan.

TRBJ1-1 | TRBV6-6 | CASSSDGVGGTEAFF
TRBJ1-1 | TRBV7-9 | CASILGWGGRATEAFF
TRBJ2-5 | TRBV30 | CAWRRSGGLQETQYF
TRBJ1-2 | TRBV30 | CAWSVGGNGYTF
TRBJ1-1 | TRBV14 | CASSQVGVEAFF
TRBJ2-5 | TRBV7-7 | CASNLDPGGAGETQYF
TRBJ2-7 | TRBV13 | CASSSDRLPYEQYF
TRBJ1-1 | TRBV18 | CASSPDRRNTEAFF
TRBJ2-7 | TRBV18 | CASSGQDEQYF
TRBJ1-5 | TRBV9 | CASSVEGGSNQPQHF
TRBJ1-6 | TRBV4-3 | CASSRRQGVLYNSPLHF
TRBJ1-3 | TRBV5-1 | CASSFGQAGNTIYF
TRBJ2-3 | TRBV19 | CASKGLAGGTDTQYF
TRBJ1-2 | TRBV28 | CASSPVGTTNYGYTF
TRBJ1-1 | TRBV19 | CASSISSTDMNTEAFF
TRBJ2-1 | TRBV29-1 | CSVGLAGEQFF
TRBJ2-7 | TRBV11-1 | CASSGTGVSYEQYF
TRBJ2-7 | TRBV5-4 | CASSHRLAGASYEQYF
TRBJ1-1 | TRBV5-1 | CASSLVPGNTEAFF
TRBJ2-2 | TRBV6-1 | CASILDRLNTGELFF
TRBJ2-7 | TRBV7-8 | CASSLYSGEQYF
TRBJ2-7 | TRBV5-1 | CASSQDRVYEQYF
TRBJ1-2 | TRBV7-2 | CASSSYLVNYGYTF
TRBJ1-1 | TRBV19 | CASSIVRGQANTEAFF
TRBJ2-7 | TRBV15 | CATSREQGYEQYF
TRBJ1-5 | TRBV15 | CATSWGTGAYNQPQHF
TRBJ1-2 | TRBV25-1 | CASSSTQPDYGYTF
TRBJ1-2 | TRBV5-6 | CASSVNSYTF
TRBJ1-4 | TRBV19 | CASTTWGQSEKLFF